This T cell receptor beta chain was retrieved from a study of blood T cells in healthy people across ages. Study-level findings and limits: The recorded TCR beta diversity per million T cells decreased in a roughly linear manner with age.

A sample-barcoded 5' primer and a J-beta primer mix were used in a second PCR of about 6 to 11 cycles. Via MiXCR, TCRdb re-called the 5' RACE reads, giving one row per CDR3 protein. There are fewer than 1.5 million distinct CDR3 sequences in the sample; around 42% occur only once, and around 8% lies in the top ten. The germline V gene has CDR1 SNHLY and CDR2 FYNNEI. The CDR3 has 10 amino acids. Between the trimmed V and J ends, which lost 9 bases and 2 bases, there was a span of 5 bases. This clonotype was recorded at least ten times. Its target is not known. Sequenced input: blood. This sequence joins TRBV2 and TRBJ2-7; D is uncertain. The sequence derives from a woman under 30 in good health. The CDR3 DNA reads TGTGCCAGTGGAGCCTACGAGCAGTACTTC. Translated: CASGAYEQYF.